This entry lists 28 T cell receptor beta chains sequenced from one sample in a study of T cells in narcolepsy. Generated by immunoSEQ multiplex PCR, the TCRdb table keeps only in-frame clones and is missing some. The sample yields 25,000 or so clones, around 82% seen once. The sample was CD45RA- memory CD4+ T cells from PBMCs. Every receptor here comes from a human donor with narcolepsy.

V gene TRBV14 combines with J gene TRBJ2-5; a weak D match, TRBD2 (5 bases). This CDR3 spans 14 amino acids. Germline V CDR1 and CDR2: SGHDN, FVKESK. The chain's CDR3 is CSTCSESLWETQYF. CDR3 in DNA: TGTAGTACGTGTAGCGAGTCGTTGTGGGAGACCCAGTACTTC.

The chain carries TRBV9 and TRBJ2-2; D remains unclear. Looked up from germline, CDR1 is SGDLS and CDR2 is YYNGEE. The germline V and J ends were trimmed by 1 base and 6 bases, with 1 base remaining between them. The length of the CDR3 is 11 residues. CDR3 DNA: TGTGCCAGCAGCGTACCCGGGGAGCTGTTTTTT. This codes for CASSVPGELFF.

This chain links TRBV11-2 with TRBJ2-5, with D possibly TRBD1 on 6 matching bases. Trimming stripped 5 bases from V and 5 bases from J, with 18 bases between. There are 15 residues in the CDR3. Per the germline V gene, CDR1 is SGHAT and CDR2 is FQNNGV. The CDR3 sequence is CASSPFRARGETQYF. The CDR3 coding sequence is TGTGCCAGCAGCCCCTTTAGAGCGAGGGGGGAGACCCAGTACTTC.

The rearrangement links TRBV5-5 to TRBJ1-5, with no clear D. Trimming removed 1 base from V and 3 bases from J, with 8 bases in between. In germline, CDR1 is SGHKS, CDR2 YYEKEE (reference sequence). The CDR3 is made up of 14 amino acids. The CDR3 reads CASSLLGINQPQHF. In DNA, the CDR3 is TGTGCCAGCAGCTTGTTAGGGATCAATCAGCCCCAGCATTTT.

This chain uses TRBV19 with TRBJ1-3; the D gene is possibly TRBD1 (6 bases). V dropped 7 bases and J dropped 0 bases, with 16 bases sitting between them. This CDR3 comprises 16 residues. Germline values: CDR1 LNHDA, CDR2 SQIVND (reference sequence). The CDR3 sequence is CASKGDTQLSGNTIYF. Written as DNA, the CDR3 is TGTGCCAGTAAAGGGGACACACAACTCTCTGGAAACACCATATATTTT.

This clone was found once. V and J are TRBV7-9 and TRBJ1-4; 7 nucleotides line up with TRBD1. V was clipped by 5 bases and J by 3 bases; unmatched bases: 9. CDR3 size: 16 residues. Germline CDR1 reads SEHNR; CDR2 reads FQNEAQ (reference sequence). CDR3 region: CASSPRQGMANEKLFF. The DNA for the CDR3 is TGTGCCAGCAGCCCGCGACAGGGTATGGCTAATGAAAAACTGTTTTTT. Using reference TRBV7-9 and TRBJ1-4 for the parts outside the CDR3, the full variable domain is DTGVSQNPRHKITKRGQNVTFRCDPISEHNRLYWYRQTLGQGPEFLTYFQNEAQLEKSRLLSDRFSAERPKGSFSTLEIQRTEQGDSAMYLCASSPRQGMANEKLFFGSGTQLSVL.

CDR3 nucleotide sequence: TGTGCCAGTATCGACAGGGGAATGAACACTGAAGCTTTCTTT. Translating gives CASIDRGMNTEAFF. This chain joins TRBV19 and TRBJ1-1, with TRBD1 matching 8 bases. The CDR3 consists of 14 residues. Germline V CDR1 and CDR2: LNHDA, SQIVND (reference sequence). The V segment lost 7 bases and the J segment 0 bases; nucleotides outside the gene matches: 4.

DNA of the CDR3: TGTGCCACCAGCAGAGGGGGGACTAGCGGTAATGCGCAGTATTTT. It specifies CATSRGGTSGNAQYF. This sequence joins TRBV15 and TRBJ2-3; 11 bases agree with TRBD2. CDR1 LNHNV and CDR2 YYDKDF come from the germline V gene (reference sequence). Trimming took 1 base from V and 10 from J; bases not matched to a gene: 7. The length of the CDR3 is 15 residues.

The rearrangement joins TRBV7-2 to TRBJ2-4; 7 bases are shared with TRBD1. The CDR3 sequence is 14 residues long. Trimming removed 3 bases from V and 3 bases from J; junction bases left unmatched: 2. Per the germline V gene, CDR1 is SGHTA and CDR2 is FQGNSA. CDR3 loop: CASSFGTVKNIQYF. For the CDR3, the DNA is TGTGCCAGCAGCTTTGGGACAGTCAAAAACATTCAGTACTTC.

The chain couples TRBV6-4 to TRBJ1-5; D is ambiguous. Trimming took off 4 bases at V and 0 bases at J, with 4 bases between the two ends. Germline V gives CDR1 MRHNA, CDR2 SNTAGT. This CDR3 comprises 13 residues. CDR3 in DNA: TGTGCCAGCAGTGCCGATAGCAATCAGCCCCAGCATTTT. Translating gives CASSADSNQPQHF.

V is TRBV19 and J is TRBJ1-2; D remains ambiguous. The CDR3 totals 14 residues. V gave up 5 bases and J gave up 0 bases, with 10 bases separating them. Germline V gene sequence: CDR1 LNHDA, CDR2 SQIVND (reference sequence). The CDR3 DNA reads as TGTGCCAGTAGTCCACAGCAAGCTAACTATGGCTACACCTTC. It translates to CASSPQQANYGYTF.

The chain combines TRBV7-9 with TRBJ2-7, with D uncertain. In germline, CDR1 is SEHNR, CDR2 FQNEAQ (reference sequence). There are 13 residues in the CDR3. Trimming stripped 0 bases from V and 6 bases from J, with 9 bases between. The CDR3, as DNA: TGTGCCAGCAGCTTAGCTACAAGAGGCGAGCAGTACTTC. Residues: CASSLATRGEQYF.

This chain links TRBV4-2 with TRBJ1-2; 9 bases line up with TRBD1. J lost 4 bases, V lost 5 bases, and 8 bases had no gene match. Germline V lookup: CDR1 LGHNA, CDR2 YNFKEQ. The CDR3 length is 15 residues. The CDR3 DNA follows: TGTGCCAGCAGCACCCGACAGGGGGAGGGCTATGGCTACACCTTC. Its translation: CASSTRQGEGYGYTF.

The chain's CDR3 is CASSYARQISGNTIYF. In DNA, the CDR3 is TGTGCCAGCAGTTACGCGAGACAAATTTCTGGAAACACCATATATTTT. V usage is TRBV6-5 and J usage is TRBJ1-3; D unresolved. Germline lookup yields CDR1 MNHEY and CDR2 SVGAGI. The CDR3 consists of 16 residues. Trimming took off 2 bases at V and 1 base at J, with 12 bases between the two ends.

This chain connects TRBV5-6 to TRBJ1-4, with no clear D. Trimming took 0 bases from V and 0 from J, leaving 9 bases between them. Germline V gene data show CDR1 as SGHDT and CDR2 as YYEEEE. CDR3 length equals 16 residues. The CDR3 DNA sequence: TGTGCCAGCAGCTTGGAAAGGAGACCAACTAATGAAAAACTGTTTTTT. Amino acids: CASSLERRPTNEKLFF.

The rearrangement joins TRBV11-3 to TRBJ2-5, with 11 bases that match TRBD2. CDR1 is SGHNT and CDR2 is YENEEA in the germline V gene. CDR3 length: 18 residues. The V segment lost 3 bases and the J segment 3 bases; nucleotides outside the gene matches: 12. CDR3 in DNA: TGTGCCAGCAGCTTGGCATACTCTAGCGGGGGGACCGAAGAGACCCAGTACTTC. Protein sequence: CASSLAYSSGGTEETQYF.

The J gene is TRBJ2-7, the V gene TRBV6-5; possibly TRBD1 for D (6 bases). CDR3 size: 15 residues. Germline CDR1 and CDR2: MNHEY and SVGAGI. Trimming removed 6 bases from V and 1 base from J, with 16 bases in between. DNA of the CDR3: TGTGCCAGCAGCCGTTCCCCGACAGGATCCTACGAGCAGTACTTC. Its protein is CASSRSPTGSYEQYF.

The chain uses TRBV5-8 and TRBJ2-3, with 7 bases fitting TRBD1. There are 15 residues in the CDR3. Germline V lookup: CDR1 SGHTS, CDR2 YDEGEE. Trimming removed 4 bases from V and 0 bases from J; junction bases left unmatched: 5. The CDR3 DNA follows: TGTGCCAGCAGCCTGAAGGGGGCTAGCACAGATACGCAGTATTTT. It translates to CASSLKGASTDTQYF.

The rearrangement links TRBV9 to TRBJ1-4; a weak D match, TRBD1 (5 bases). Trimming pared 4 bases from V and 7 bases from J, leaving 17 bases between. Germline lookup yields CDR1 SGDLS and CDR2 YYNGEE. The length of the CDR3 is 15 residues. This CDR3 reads CASSPQGGLGEKLFF. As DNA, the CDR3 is TGTGCCAGCAGCCCCCAGGGAGGGTTGGGTGAAAAACTGTTTTTT. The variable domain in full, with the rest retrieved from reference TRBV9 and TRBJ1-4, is DSGVTQTPKHLITATGQRVTLRCSPRSGDLSVYWYQQSLDQGLQFLIQYYNGEERAKGNILERFSAQQFPDLHSELNLSSLELGDSALYFCASSPQGGLGEKLFFGSGTQLSVL.

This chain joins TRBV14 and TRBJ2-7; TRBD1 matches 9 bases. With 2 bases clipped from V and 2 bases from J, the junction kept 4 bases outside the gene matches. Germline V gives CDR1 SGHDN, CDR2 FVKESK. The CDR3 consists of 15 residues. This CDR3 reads CASSQRTGATYEQYF. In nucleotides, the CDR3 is TGTGCCAGCAGCCAACGGACAGGGGCAACCTACGAGCAGTACTTC.

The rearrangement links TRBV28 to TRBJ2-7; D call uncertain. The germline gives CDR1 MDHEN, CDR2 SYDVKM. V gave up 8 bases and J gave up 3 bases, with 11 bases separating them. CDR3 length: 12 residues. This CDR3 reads CASQSPGYEQYF. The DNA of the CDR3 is TGTGCCAGCCAATCGCCCGGCTACGAGCAGTACTTC.

CDR3 coding DNA: TGTGCCAGCAGCGCGGAAGGGTACTCCTACGAGCAGTACTTC. Translation gives CASSAEGYSYEQYF. The V gene is TRBV7-9, the J gene TRBJ2-7; no clear D gene. Germline CDR1 is SEHNR and CDR2 is FQNEAQ (reference sequence). Trimming took 5 bases from V and 0 from J, leaving 11 bases between them. There are 14 residues in the CDR3.

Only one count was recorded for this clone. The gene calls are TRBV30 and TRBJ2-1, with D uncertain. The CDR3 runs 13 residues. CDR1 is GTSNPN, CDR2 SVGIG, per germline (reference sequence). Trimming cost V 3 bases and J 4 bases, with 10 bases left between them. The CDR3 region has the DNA TGTGCCTGGAGCATCGGGCCTTACAATGAGCAGTTCTTC. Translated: CAWSIGPYNEQFF.

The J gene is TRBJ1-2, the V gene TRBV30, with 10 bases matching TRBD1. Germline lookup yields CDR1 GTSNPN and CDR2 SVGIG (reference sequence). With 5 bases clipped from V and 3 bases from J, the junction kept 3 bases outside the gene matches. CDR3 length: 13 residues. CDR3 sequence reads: CAWWDRGDYGYTF. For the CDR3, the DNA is TGTGCCTGGTGGGACAGGGGCGACTATGGCTACACCTTC. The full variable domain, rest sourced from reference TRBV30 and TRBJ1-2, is SQTIHQWPATLVQPVGSPLSLECTVEGTSNPNLYWYRQAAGRGLQLLFYSVGIGQISSEVPQNLSASRPQDRQFILSSKKLLLSDSGFYLCAWWDRGDYGYTFGSGTRLTVV.

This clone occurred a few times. The CDR3 here is CSVASGPGFNQPQHF. The CDR3, as DNA: TGCAGCGTTGCTTCAGGTCCAGGATTCAATCAGCCCCAGCATTTT. J is TRBJ1-5 and V is TRBV29-1, with no clear D. Germline CDR1 is SQVTM and CDR2 is ANQGSEA. Trimming stripped 4 bases from V and 3 bases from J, with 16 bases between. This CDR3 region has 15 residues.

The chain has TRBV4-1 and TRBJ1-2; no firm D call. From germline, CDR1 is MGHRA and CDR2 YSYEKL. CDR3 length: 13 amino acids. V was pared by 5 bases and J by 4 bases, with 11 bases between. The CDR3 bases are TGCGCCAGCAGCAACCGAAAGACCTATGGCTACACCTTC. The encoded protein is CASSNRKTYGYTF.

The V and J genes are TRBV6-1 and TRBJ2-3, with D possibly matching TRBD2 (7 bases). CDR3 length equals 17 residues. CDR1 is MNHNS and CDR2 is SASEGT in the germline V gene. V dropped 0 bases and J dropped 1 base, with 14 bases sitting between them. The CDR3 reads CASSEALPGGGTDTQYF. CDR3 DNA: TGTGCCAGCAGTGAAGCGCTTCCGGGGGGCGGCACAGATACGCAGTATTTT.

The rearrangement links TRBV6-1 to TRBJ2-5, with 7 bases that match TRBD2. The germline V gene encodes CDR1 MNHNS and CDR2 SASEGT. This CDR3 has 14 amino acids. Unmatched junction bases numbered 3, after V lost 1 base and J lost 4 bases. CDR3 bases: TGTGCCAGCAGTGAAGAACGGGGGGTAGAGACCCAGTACTTC. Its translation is CASSEERGVETQYF.